One and the same sample provided the 29 T cell receptor beta chains below, sequenced in a study of shared clonotypes between healthy human individuals. The table came from immunoSEQ multiplex PCR; TCRdb's copy has only in-frame clones and leaves some out. The sample holds approximately 2.5 million clones, around nine tenths seen once. Source material: naive CD4+ T cells sorted from blood. Subset given: CD45RA+ positively selected. Source of these receptors: a man aged 18 to 29 in good health.

The chain joins TRBV12-2 to TRBJ1-5. TRBV12-2 counts as a pseudogene. This CDR3 has 11 residues. DNA of the CDR3: TGTGCAAGTCGCTCGGCGCAGACCCAGCATTTT. It specifies CASRSAQTQHF.

This clone was seen only once. In DNA form, the CDR3 reads TGTGCCAGCAGCCCAATCCCGGGTAGCGGGTACGAGCAGTACTTC. Translation gives CASSPIPGSGYEQYF. The genes are TRBV7-8 and TRBJ2-7, with 7 bases matching TRBD2. V shed 5 bases, J shed 4 bases, and the junction held 11 bases outside the gene matches. In germline, CDR1 is SGHVS, CDR2 FQNEAQ. The CDR3 has 15 amino acids.

The V gene is TRBV7-9, the J gene TRBJ2-5; no firm D call. Trimming removed 5 bases from V and 4 bases from J, with 11 bases in between. This CDR3 is 13 amino acids long. Germline CDR1 is SEHNR and CDR2 is FQNEAQ (reference sequence). The CDR3 DNA reads as TGTGCCAGCAGCCCCCAGGCCACAGAGACCCAGTACTTC. Translation: CASSPQATETQYF.

In nucleotides, the CDR3 is TGTGCCAGCAGCTTAGGGGCCCTCTACGAGCAGTACTTC. The encoded protein is CASSLGALYEQYF. The chain employs TRBV7-2 and TRBJ2-7; D is unresolved. The CDR3 totals 13 residues. V lost 1 base to trimming and J lost 3 bases, with 7 bases between them. The germline gives CDR1 SGHTA, CDR2 FQGNSA.

A remark on this clone: This CDR3 is also generated by other DNA sequences in the sample. The CDR3 spells CASSVVYTGELFF. The CDR3, as DNA: TGTGCCAGCAGCGTAGTGTACACCGGGGAGCTGTTTTTT. The chain has TRBV9 and TRBJ2-2; D not resolved. CDR3 length: 13 amino acids. V dropped 0 bases and J dropped 3 bases, with 3 bases sitting between them. CDR1 is SGDLS, CDR2 YYNGEE, per germline.

The V gene is TRBV19, the J gene TRBJ1-6; D uncertain. The CDR3 sequence is 15 residues long. V lost 2 bases and J 5 bases, leaving 10 bases between the germline ends. Germline CDR1 and CDR2: LNHDA and SQIVND (reference sequence). The chain's CDR3 is CASSISRTNNSPLHF. The CDR3 nucleotides are TGTGCCAGTAGTATATCCAGGACCAATAATTCACCCCTCCACTTT.

This clone has a single count. This sequence joins TRBV6-5 and TRBJ2-5; D remains unclear. Germline CDR1 is MNHEY and CDR2 is SVGAGI. V was clipped by 2 bases and J by 4 bases, with 11 bases between them. The CDR3 spans 14 residues. CDR3 sequence (DNA): TGTGCCAGCAGTTACGCCAGTATTGGAGAGACCCAGTACTTC. It encodes CASSYASIGETQYF.

The J gene is TRBJ2-1, the V gene TRBV10-3; D not certain. The length of the CDR3 is 14 residues. Trimming took 0 bases from V and 6 from J, leaving 9 bases between them. Germline CDR1 reads ENHRY; CDR2 reads SYGVKD. The CDR3 loop reads CAISESETSNEQFF. The CDR3 DNA follows: TGTGCCATCAGTGAGTCCGAGACGTCCAATGAGCAGTTCTTC.

This clone came up a few times. This chain connects TRBV2 to TRBJ1-4; 8 bases are shared with TRBD1. The V segment lost 5 bases and the J segment 6 bases; nucleotides outside the gene matches: 5. Germline lookup yields CDR1 SNHLY and CDR2 FYNNEI. The length of the CDR3 is 14 residues. The CDR3 protein is CASSRGQGHEKLFF. For the CDR3, the DNA is TGTGCCAGCAGTCGAGGACAGGGACATGAAAAACTGTTTTTT.

This chain connects TRBV19 to TRBJ2-7; D possibly matches TRBD1 or TRBD2 (5 bases each). Per the germline V gene, CDR1 is LNHDA and CDR2 is SQIVND (reference sequence). The CDR3 contains 15 residues. V gave up 3 bases and J gave up 0 bases, with 12 bases separating them. The CDR3 region is CASSILWGPSYEQYF. The CDR3 bases are TGTGCCAGTAGTATTTTATGGGGACCCTCCTACGAGCAGTACTTC.

The rearrangement uses TRBV19 and TRBJ1-1; possibly TRBD1 for D (6 bases). Germline V CDR1 and CDR2: LNHDA, SQIVND (reference sequence). Deletions cut 8 bases from V and 5 bases from J, with 18 bases between. The CDR3 is 14 residues long. The CDR3 is CASGDIGVGTEAFF. The CDR3 coding sequence is TGTGCCAGTGGGGACATCGGGGTTGGGACTGAAGCTTTCTTT.

The rearrangement joins TRBV19 to TRBJ2-7, with D perhaps TRBD2 (6 bases). Germline CDR1 LNHDA, CDR2 SQIVND (reference sequence). The CDR3 has 13 amino acids. V dropped 6 bases and J dropped 5 bases, with 14 bases sitting between them. CDR3 in DNA: TGTGCCAGTAGCACCGTCTGGGGGGACGAGCAGTACTTC. This gives the protein CASSTVWGDEQYF.

This clone was detected only a few times. This chain connects TRBV27 to TRBJ2-7; maybe TRBD1 (5 bases). Germline CDR1 is MNHEY and CDR2 is SMNVEV (reference sequence). The ends were cut back, 8 bases at V and 0 bases at J, with 8 bases in the middle. The CDR3 has 12 amino acids. CDR3 protein: CASQGLSYEQYF. In nucleotides, the CDR3 is TGTGCCAGCCAGGGCCTCTCCTACGAGCAGTACTTC.

This chain joins TRBV7-7 and TRBJ2-4; TRBD2 agrees at 9 bases. CDR1 is SSHAT and CDR2 is FNYEAQ in the germline V gene (reference sequence). The CDR3 is 18 amino acids. In nucleotides, the CDR3 is TGTGCTACCACACTTAGCGGGAGTAGGGTCCTAGCCAAAAACATTCAGTACTTC. This sequence encodes CATTLSGSRVLAKNIQYF.

The V and J genes are TRBV19 and TRBJ2-3, with D perhaps TRBD2 (6 bases). This CDR3 is 13 amino acids long. Trimming took off 6 bases at V and 2 bases at J, with 9 bases between the two ends. CDR1 and CDR2 (germline): LNHDA, SQIVND (reference sequence). The CDR3 region has the DNA TGTGCCAGTAGAGAGCGGGCCACAGATACGCAGTATTTT. This codes for CASRERATDTQYF.

This chain connects TRBV30 to TRBJ1-3; tentative D call: TRBD1 (6 bases). Germline CDR1 reads GTSNPN; CDR2 reads SVGIG (reference sequence). The CDR3 is 15 amino acids. Trimming cost V 7 bases and J 0 bases, with 16 bases left between them. CDR3 nucleotides: TGTGCCTCATTACCGGGACATCTCTCTGGAAACACCATATATTTT. Protein sequence: CASLPGHLSGNTIYF.

This chain joins TRBV18 and TRBJ2-1, with 12 bases lining up with TRBD2. Germline CDR1 reads KGHSH; CDR2 reads LQKENI. V trimming: 0 bases; J trimming: 2 bases; junction bases outside the gene matches: 8. The CDR3 runs to 19 residues. The CDR3 loop reads CASSPPTSGGLWTYNEQFF. CDR3 DNA sequence: TGTGCCAGCTCACCACCAACTAGCGGGGGGCTTTGGACCTACAATGAGCAGTTCTTC.

The rearrangement joins TRBV6-7 to TRBJ2-1, with 9 bases fitting TRBD2. TRBV6-7 is an ORF, with its function uncertain. This CDR3 has 12 amino acids. V lost 5 bases and J lost 8; bases outside the gene matches: 1. CDR3 coding DNA: TGTGCCAGCAGTGCTAGCGGGGATGAGCAGTTCTTC. This encodes CASSASGDEQFF.

The V call is TRBV6-6, the J call TRBJ1-2; unclear D gene. Trimming took off 0 bases at V and 8 bases at J, with 10 bases between the two ends. Germline CDR1 reads MNHNY; CDR2 reads SVGAGI (reference sequence). CDR3 length: 13 residues. CDR3: CASSYSNPLGYTF. The CDR3, as DNA: TGTGCCAGCAGTTACTCGAATCCTCTCGGCTACACCTTC.

The V call is TRBV28, the J call TRBJ2-7; no definite D call. The CDR3 has 15 residues. Looked up from germline, CDR1 is MDHEN and CDR2 is SYDVKM. With 4 bases removed from V and 1 base from J, the gap between germline ends came to 14 bases. DNA of the CDR3: TGTGCCAGCAGTTCCCCCCCGGGCTCTTCCTACGAGCAGTACTTC. Translated: CASSSPPGSSYEQYF.

V usage is TRBV6-1 and J usage is TRBJ2-5, with 12 bases lining up with TRBD2. The germline gives CDR1 MNHNS, CDR2 SASEGT. Losses at the gene ends were 4 bases for V and 10 bases for J; bases not matched to a gene: 13. The CDR3 is made up of 16 amino acids. As DNA, the CDR3 is TGTGCCAGCAGTGGGGCGACTAGCGGGGGATCTCATGGCCAGTACTTC. It encodes CASSGATSGGSHGQYF.

The J gene is TRBJ2-7, the V gene TRBV7-2; D not resolved. Germline assignment: CDR1 SGHTA and CDR2 FQGNSA. V was pared by 5 bases and J by 4 bases, with 6 bases between. This CDR3 has 11 amino acids. For the CDR3, the DNA is TGTGCCAGCAGCGGACCATACGAGCAGTACTTC. Amino acid sequence: CASSGPYEQYF.

The chain has TRBV18 and TRBJ2-2; a possible D gene is TRBD1 (5 bases). Trimming cost V 3 bases and J 6 bases, with 14 bases left between them. Germline V lookup: CDR1 KGHSH, CDR2 LQKENI. The CDR3 runs to 15 residues. The CDR3 bases are TGTGCCAGCTCACCTCCCGCAGGGCTTCCCGGGGAGCTGTTTTTT. Residues: CASSPPAGLPGELFF.

The V and J genes are TRBV15 and TRBJ2-1; D possibly corresponds to TRBD2 (5 bases). The ends were cut back, 2 bases at V and 6 bases at J, with 14 bases in the middle. CDR1 LNHNV and CDR2 YYDKDF come from the germline V gene (reference sequence). CDR3 size: 15 residues. This CDR3 is CATSRPDGELNEQFF. The CDR3 DNA is TGTGCCACCAGCAGACCTGACGGGGAACTCAATGAGCAGTTCTTC.

This clone has a single count. The sample carries other DNA sequences with the same CDR3. The chain employs TRBV6-5 and TRBJ2-1; maybe TRBD2 (6 bases). Trimming removed 6 bases from V and 6 bases from J, with 12 bases in between. CDR3 length: 13 residues. Germline V lookup: CDR1 MNHEY, CDR2 SVGAGI. The CDR3 nucleotides are TGTGCCAGCAGCCGGGGACTCGGCAATGAGCAGTTCTTC. Its protein is CASSRGLGNEQFF.

As to this clone: This specimen includes other DNA sequences encoding the same CDR3. The chain employs TRBV9 and TRBJ2-3; 12 nucleotides match TRBD2. CDR3 length: 16 amino acids. The V and J ends lost 3 bases and 0 bases, in that order; junction bases with no gene match: 2. CDR1 and CDR2 (germline): SGDLS, YYNGEE. Written as DNA, the CDR3 is TGTGCCAGCAGCGCCGGGACTAGCGGGAGCACAGATACGCAGTATTTT. Translation: CASSAGTSGSTDTQYF.

Concerning this clone itself: The germline gene is not matched at one end of the junction; a read error may be the cause. This chain joins TRBV10-1 and TRBJ2-7, with D possibly matching TRBD2 (7 bases). CDR3 length: 16 amino acids. The germline V gene has CDR1 WNHNN and CDR2 SYGVQD (reference sequence). CDR3 amino acids: CASSECGGARVGERYF. The CDR3 region has the DNA TGCGCCAGCAGTGAGTGTGGGGGGGCGAGGGTTGGGGAGCGGTACTTC.

This rearrangement joins TRBV7-9 to TRBJ1-2; perhaps TRBD1 as D (5 bases). This CDR3 has 14 residues. The V end was cut by 5 bases, the J end by 8 bases, with 18 bases between. Germline lookup yields CDR1 SEHNR and CDR2 FQNEAQ (reference sequence). DNA of the CDR3: TGTGCCAGCAGCCAACCGGCAGGGTCGGGAGGCTACACCTTC. It codes for CASSQPAGSGGYTF.

The chain couples TRBV6-1 to TRBJ1-1; a weak D match, TRBD1 (5 bases). This CDR3 is built from 11 residues. Germline V gives CDR1 MNHNS, CDR2 SASEGT. Trimming left V 3 bases short and J 10 bases short, with 9 bases between. CDR3 region: CASSDRVGAFF. Here the CDR3 DNA reads TGTGCCAGCAGTGACAGGGTAGGAGCTTTCTTT.